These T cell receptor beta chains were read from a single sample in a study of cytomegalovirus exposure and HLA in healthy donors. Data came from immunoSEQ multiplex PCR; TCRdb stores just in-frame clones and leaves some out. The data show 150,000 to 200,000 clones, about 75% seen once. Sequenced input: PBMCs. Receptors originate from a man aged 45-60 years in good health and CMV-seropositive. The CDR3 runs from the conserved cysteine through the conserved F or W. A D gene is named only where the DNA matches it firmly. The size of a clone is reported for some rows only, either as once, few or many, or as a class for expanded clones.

CASSFNTVTQETQYF TGTGCCAGCAGCTTTAACACAGTTACACAAGAGACCCAGTACTTC TRBV11-2 . . TRBJ2-5
CASSSLPGTGNTEAFF TGTGCCAGCAGTTCCTTACCGGGGACAGGGAACACTGAAGCTTTCTTT TRBV6-5 . TRBD1 TRBJ1-1
CASNPSGGATEAFF TGTGCCAGCAACCCCTCGGGGGGGGCCACTGAAGCTTTCTTT TRBV28 . . TRBJ1-1
CASSPGQGAGYNEQFF TGTGCCAGCAGCCCGGGACAGGGGGCCGGGTACAATGAGCAGTTCTTC TRBV6-6 . TRBD1 TRBJ2-1
CASSQDQQGSGGTQETQYF TGTGCCAGCAGCCAAGATCAACAAGGAAGCGGGGGGACCCAAGAGACCCAGTACTTC TRBV4-2 once TRBD2 TRBJ2-5
CASSPSNRDSSGNTIYF TGCGCCAGCAGTCCGTCAAACAGGGATAGCTCTGGAAACACCATATATTTT TRBV23-1 once . TRBJ1-3
CASSLRTSGGNYEQFF TGTGCCAGCAGCTTGAGGACTAGCGGGGGAAACTATGAGCAGTTCTTC TRBV5-6 . TRBD2 TRBJ2-1
CASKIGGSSYEQYF TGTGCCAGCAAAATCGGGGGGTCTTCCTACGAGCAGTACTTC TRBV2 . TRBD2 TRBJ2-7
CASSLSQTSGGAHEQFF TGTGCCAGCAGCTTATCCCAGACTAGCGGGGGGGCTCATGAGCAGTTCTTC TRBV7-3 . TRBD2 TRBJ2-1
CASSQDLRVGKNIQYF TGCGCCAGCAGCCAAGATCTGCGCGTCGGCAAAAACATTCAGTACTTC TRBV4-3 . . TRBJ2-4
CASSPRGAHGDTQYF TGCGCCAGCAGCCCCCGGGGGGCGCATGGAGATACGCAGTATTTT TRBV10-1 . . TRBJ2-3
CASSTRGTYNEQFF TGTGCCAGCAGCACTCGGGGTACCTACAATGAGCAGTTCTTC TRBV27 . . TRBJ2-1
CVSSDAGQGSYNEQFF TGTGTCAGCAGCGATGCGGGACAGGGGTCCTACAATGAGCAGTTCTTC TRBV7-9 . TRBD1 TRBJ2-1
CASSFGTGGTSGVHF TGTGCCAGCAGCTTTGGTACAGGAGGGACTAGCGGGGTACACTTC TRBV12-1 . . TRBJ2-4
CASSQGGGLNTGELFF TGTGCCAGCAGCCAAGGGGGGGGCCTGAACACCGGGGAGCTGTTTTTT TRBV4-2 . . TRBJ2-2
CAISDRGENSPLHF TGTGCCATCAGCGACAGGGGTGAAAATTCACCCCTCCACTTT TRBV10-3 . TRBD1 TRBJ1-6
CASFPAGRSNTEAFF TGTGCCAGCTTCCCAGCGGGACGTTCGAACACTGAAGCTTTCTTT TRBV6-5 . . TRBJ1-1
CASRLTSGGETQYF TGTGCCAGCAGACTTACTAGCGGGGGTGAGACCCAGTACTTC TRBV2 . TRBD2 TRBJ2-5
CASSQEKGADSPLHF TGCGCCAGCAGCCAAGAAAAGGGGGCGGATTCACCCCTCCACTTT TRBV4-1 . TRBD1 TRBJ1-6
CASSPLAGVQETQYF TGTGCCAGCAGTCCTCTAGCGGGGGTCCAAGAGACCCAGTACTTC TRBV6-5 . TRBD2 TRBJ2-5
CASSQEDSGVSYNEQFF TGTGCCAGCAGCCAAGAGGATAGCGGGGTATCCTACAATGAGCAGTTCTTC TRBV4-2 . TRBD2 TRBJ2-1
CASSHRLAASTDTQYF TGTGCCAGCAGTCACCGACTAGCGGCTAGCACAGATACGCAGTATTTT TRBV6-6 . TRBD2 TRBJ2-3
CASSLKWTDEQFF TGTGCCAGCAGCTTGAAGTGGACAGACGAGCAGTTCTTC TRBV5-6 . . TRBJ2-1
CATSRGKLGQGNEKLFF TGTGCCACCAGCAGAGGAAAGTTGGGACAGGGGAATGAAAAACTGTTTTTT TRBV15 . TRBD1 TRBJ1-4
CASSLGQDEGGYTF TGTGCCAGCAGCTTAGGGCAGGATGAGGGTGGCTACACCTTC TRBV7-2 . . TRBJ1-2
CASSQTGGYGYTF TGCGCCAGCAGCCAAACCGGGGGGTATGGCTACACCTTC TRBV5-1 . . TRBJ1-2
CASSLGGFNTEAFF TGCGCCAGCAGCTTGGGAGGGTTTAACACTGAAGCTTTCTTT TRBV5-1 many . TRBJ1-1
CASSLRGGWGPDYEQYF TGTGCCAGCAGCTTGAGAGGTGGTTGGGGGCCCGACTACGAGCAGTACTTC TRBV5-5 . . TRBJ2-7
CASSPPTGGTDTQYF TGTGCCAGCTCACCACCGACGGGGGGCACAGATACGCAGTATTTT TRBV18 . . TRBJ2-3
CASSGTYSSYEQYF TGTGCCAGCTCAGGAACTTACAGCTCCTACGAGCAGTACTTC TRBV6-6 . . TRBJ2-7
CASSYAGSPTNEKLFF TGTGCCAGCAGTTACGCGGGGAGCCCGACTAATGAAAAACTGTTTTTT TRBV6-5 . . TRBJ1-4
CASSYSDVQYF TGTGCCAGCAGTTATTCAGATGTCCAGTACTTC TRBV6-5 . . TRBJ2-7
CAISESKGEPEAFF TGTGCCATCAGTGAGTCGAAGGGGGAACCTGAAGCTTTCTTT TRBV10-3 few . TRBJ1-1
CAGEGLEDNYGYTF TGTGCCGGGGAGGGCTTAGAAGACAACTATGGCTACACCTTC TRBV2 . . TRBJ1-2
CASSPHTAVNTGELFF TGTGCCAGTAGCCCGCATACTGCGGTGAACACCGGGGAGCTGTTTTTT TRBV19 . . TRBJ2-2
CASSQLPAGNTEAFF TGTGCCAGCAGCCAGCTTCCCGCCGGGAACACTGAAGCTTTCTTT TRBV14 once . TRBJ1-1
CATPSDLSRRLVGLNTEAFF TGTGCCACACCATCTGACCTGTCCCGGAGGCTTGTGGGTCTTAACACTGAAGCTTTCTTT TRBV6-8 . . TRBJ1-1
CASSWQGFTDTQYF TGTGCCAGCAGCTGGCAGGGGTTCACAGATACGCAGTATTTT TRBV5-5 . . TRBJ2-3
CASGQGAYEQYF TGTGCCAGCGGACAGGGGGCTTACGAGCAGTACTTC TRBV28 . TRBD1 TRBJ2-7
CASSLASGELFF TGTGCCAGCAGCTTGGCTAGCGGGGAGCTGTTTTTT TRBV5-6 . . TRBJ2-2
CASSPYAGANQPQHF TGTGCCAGCAGCCCCTATGCGGGGGCCAATCAGCCCCAGCATTTT TRBV6-5 . . TRBJ1-5
CASSLGRGGANVLTF TGTGCCAGCAGCTTGGGGCGGGGGGGGGCCAACGTCCTGACTTTC TRBV5-5 . TRBD2 TRBJ2-6
CASSSGQLGEGRLSGELFF TGCGCCAGCAGCTCGGGACAATTAGGAGAGGGGAGACTCTCCGGGGAGCTGTTTTTT TRBV5-1 . . TRBJ2-2
CASSGTSGGTDTQYF TGTGCCAGCAGCGGGACTAGCGGGGGCACAGATACGCAGTATTTT TRBV7-9 . TRBD2 TRBJ2-3
CASSSYRGQSTDTQYF TGTGCCAGCAGTTCATACAGGGGGCAAAGCACAGATACGCAGTATTTT TRBV6-5 . TRBD1 TRBJ2-3
CASSLSSNVYTEAFF TGCGCCAGCAGCTTGTCCTCTAACGTGTACACTGAAGCTTTCTTT TRBV5-1 . . TRBJ1-1
CASTLSAGKDEKLFF TGTGCCAGTACCCTGAGTGCAGGGAAGGATGAAAAACTGTTTTTT TRBV19 . . TRBJ1-4
CASSYYGQGSTDTQYF TGTGCCAGCAGTTACTATGGGCAGGGAAGCACAGATACGCAGTATTTT TRBV6-5 . . TRBJ2-3
CASSLGASGASTDTQYF TGTGCCAGCAGCTTAGGAGCTAGCGGGGCTAGCACAGATACGCAGTATTTT TRBV7-9 once TRBD2 TRBJ2-3
CASSPWEIRETQYF TGTGCCAGCAGCCCTTGGGAGATCCGGGAGACCCAGTACTTC TRBV5-4 . . TRBJ2-5
CASSLRTGPAYGYTF TGTGCCAGCAGCTTACGGACAGGGCCCGCGTATGGCTACACCTTC TRBV7-9 . TRBD1 TRBJ1-2
CASSYSSTGELFF TGTGCCAGCAGTTACTCGAGCACCGGGGAGCTGTTTTTT TRBV6-5 few . TRBJ2-2
CASSLVLIQGADGYTF TGTGCCAGCAGCTTAGTCCTCATACAGGGGGCGGATGGCTACACCTTC TRBV11-2 . TRBD1 TRBJ1-2